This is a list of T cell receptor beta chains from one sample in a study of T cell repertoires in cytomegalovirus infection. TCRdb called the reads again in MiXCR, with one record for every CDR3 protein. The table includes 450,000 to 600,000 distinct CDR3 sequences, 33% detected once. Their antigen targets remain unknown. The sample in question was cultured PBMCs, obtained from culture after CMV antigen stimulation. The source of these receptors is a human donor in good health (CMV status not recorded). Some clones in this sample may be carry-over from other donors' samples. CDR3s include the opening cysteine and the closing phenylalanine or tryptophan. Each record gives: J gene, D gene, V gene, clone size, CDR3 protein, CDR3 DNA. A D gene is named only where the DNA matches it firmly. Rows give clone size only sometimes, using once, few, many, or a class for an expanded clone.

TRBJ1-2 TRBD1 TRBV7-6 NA CASSPQGVANYGYTF TGTGCCAGCAGCCCTCAGGGGGTAGCTAACTATGGCTACACCTTC
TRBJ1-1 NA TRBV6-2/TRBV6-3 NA CASSYFGFRGTEAFF TGTGCCAGCAGTTATTTTGGGTTCAGGGGCACTGAAGCTTTCTTT
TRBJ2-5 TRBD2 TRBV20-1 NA CSARDLAGARRQETQYF TGCAGTGCTAGAGACCTAGCGGGAGCTAGGCGCCAAGAGACCCAGTACTTC
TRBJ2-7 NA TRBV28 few CASSFPQGRGYEQYF TGTGCCAGCAGTTTCCCTCAGGGACGCGGCTACGAGCAGTACTTC
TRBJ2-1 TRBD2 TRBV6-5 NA CASSPWTSGISSYNEQFF TGTGCCAGCAGTCCATGGACTAGCGGGATATCGTCCTACAATGAGCAGTTCTTC
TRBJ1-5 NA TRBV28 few CASKSGGGNQPQHF TGTGCCAGCAAATCCGGAGGTGGCAATCAGCCCCAGCATTTT
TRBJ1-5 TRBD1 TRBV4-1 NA CASSQLGQGNQPQHF TGCGCCAGCAGCCAGCTGGGACAGGGCAATCAGCCCCAGCATTTT
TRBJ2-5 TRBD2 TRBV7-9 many CASSYYRGGERRETQYF TGTGCCAGCAGCTACTACCGGGGGGGGGAGAGGCGAGAGACCCAGTACTTC
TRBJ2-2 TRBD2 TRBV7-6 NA CASSLGGLTGELFF TGTGCCAGCAGCTTAGGGGGACTAACCGGGGAGCTGTTTTTT
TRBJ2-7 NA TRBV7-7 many CASSLYPIRKQYF TGTGCCAGCAGCTTATACCCCATACGGAAGCAGTACTTC
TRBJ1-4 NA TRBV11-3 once CASSRGLATNEKLFF TGTGCCAGCAGCCGGGGTTTGGCAACTAATGAAAAACTGTTTTTT
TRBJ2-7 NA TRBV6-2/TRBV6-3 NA CASSTGSEQYF TGTGCCAGCAGCACAGGGAGCGAGCAGTACTTC
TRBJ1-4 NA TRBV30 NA CAWMDATNEKLFF TGTGCCTGGATGGATGCAACTAATGAAAAACTGTTTTTT
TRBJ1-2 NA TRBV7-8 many CASSSLRSTGLTNYGYTF TGTGCCAGCAGCTCCCTTCGTTCCACAGGACTGACTAACTATGGCTACACCTTC
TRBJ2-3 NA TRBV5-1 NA CASSPGSQMDTQYF TGCGCCAGCAGCCCTGGAAGCCAAATGGATACGCAGTATTTT
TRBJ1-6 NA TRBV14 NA CASSQDQPGRLNSPLHF TGTGCCAGCAGCCAAGACCAACCAGGGCGACTGAATTCACCCCTCCACTTT
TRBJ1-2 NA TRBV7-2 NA CASSSQTNYGYTF TGTGCCAGCAGCTCACAGACTAACTATGGCTACACCTTC
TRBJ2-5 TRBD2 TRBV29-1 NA CSVEDQRRTSGVQETQYF TGCAGCGTTGAAGATCAAAGAAGAACTAGCGGAGTTCAAGAGACCCAGTACTTC
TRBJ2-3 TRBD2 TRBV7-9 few CASTREADTQYF TGTGCCAGCACCCGGGAGGCAGATACGCAGTATTTT
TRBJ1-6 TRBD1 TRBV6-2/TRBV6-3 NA CASSRGDRFQPLHF TGTGCCAGCAGTCGTGGGGACAGATTTCAACCCCTCCACTTT
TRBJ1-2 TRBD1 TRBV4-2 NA CASSQDTGTGGTFTFYTF TGTGCCAGCAGCCAAGACACGGGGACAGGGGGGACGTTCACCTTCTACACCTTC
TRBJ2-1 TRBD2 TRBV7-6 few CASSRRLAGHNEQFF TGTGCCAGCAGCCGTAGACTAGCGGGGCACAATGAGCAGTTCTTC
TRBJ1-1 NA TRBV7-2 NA CAGAGAMNTEAFF TGTGCCGGTGCGGGGGCGATGAACACTGAAGCTTTCTTT
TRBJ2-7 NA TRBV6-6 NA CAIGTYSYEQYF TGCGCCATCGGGACGTACTCCTACGAGCAGTACTTC
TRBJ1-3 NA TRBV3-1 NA CASSQDARNTIYF TGTGCCAGCAGCCAAGACGCTCGAAACACCATATATTTT
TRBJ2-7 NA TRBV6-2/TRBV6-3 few CASSYFFYEQYF TGTGCCAGCAGTTACTTCTTCTACGAGCAGTACTTC
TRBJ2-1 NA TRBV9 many CASSVGALVEVSYNEQFF TGTGCCAGCAGCGTAGGAGCTCTTGTAGAGGTATCCTACAATGAGCAGTTCTTC
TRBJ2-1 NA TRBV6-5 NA CASSYSPTLELGINEQFF TGTGCCAGCAGTTACTCCCCCACCCTGGAGTTAGGCATCAATGAGCAGTTCTTC
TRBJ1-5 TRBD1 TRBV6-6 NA CASSYTGVENQPQHF TGTGCCAGCAGTTACACAGGGGTAGAAAATCAGCCCCAGCATTTT
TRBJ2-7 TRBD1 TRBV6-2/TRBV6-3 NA CASRRDRQNSYEQYF TGTGCCAGCAGACGGGACAGGCAAAACTCCTACGAGCAGTACTTC
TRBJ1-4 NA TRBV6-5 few CASSSWQGNEKLFF TGTGCCAGCAGTTCTTGGCAGGGGAATGAAAAACTGTTTTTT
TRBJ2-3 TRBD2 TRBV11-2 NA CASSPGTSGRQSDTQYF TGTGCCAGCAGCCCCGGGACTAGCGGGAGGCAGTCAGATACGCAGTATTTT